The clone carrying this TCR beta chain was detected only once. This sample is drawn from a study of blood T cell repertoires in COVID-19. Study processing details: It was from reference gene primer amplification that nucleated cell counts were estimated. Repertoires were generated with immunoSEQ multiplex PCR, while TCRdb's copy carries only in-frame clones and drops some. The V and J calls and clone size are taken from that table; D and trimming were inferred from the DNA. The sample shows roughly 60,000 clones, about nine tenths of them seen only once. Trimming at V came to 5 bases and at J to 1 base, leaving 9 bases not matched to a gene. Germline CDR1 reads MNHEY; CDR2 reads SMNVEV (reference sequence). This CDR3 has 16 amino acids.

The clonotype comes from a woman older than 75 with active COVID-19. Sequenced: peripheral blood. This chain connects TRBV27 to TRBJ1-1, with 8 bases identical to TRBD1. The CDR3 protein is CASSPRNGTGNTEAFF. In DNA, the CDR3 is TGTGCCAGCAGTCCACGAAATGGGACAGGGAACACTGAAGCTTTCTTT.